Included here is one TCR beta chain sequence, with context. Antigen unknown. V was clipped by 1 base and J by 9 bases, with 10 bases between them. The CDR3 consists of 13 residues. The germline V gene has CDR1 GTSNPN and CDR2 SVGIG (reference sequence). With molecular barcodes, quantitative 5'-RACE was used to make the TCR beta libraries. TCRdb itself ran the 5' RACE reads through MiXCR, one entry per CDR3 protein. In the table there are about 440,000 distinct CDR3 sequences, about 15% of which are singletons. The data belong to a study of CD8 T cells in ankylosing spondylitis. Study conclusions and caveats: Prior literature has documented some motif variants in synovial fluid and blood from reactive arthritis. About 8 highly homologous variants made up a TCR beta motif that seemed to typify ankylosing spondylitis blood. Reportedly, matched ankylosing spondylitis synovial fluid was significantly enriched for disease-linked clones.

The receptor comes from a male donor with ankylosing spondylitis. The sample comprised blood, either unsorted or a sorted T cell fraction (not recorded which). The chain recombines TRBV30 with TRBJ1-6; D is unclear. For the CDR3, the DNA is TGTGCCTGGAGTGCCCGAGCGCCTTCACCCCTCCACTTT. It translates to CAWSARAPSPLHF.